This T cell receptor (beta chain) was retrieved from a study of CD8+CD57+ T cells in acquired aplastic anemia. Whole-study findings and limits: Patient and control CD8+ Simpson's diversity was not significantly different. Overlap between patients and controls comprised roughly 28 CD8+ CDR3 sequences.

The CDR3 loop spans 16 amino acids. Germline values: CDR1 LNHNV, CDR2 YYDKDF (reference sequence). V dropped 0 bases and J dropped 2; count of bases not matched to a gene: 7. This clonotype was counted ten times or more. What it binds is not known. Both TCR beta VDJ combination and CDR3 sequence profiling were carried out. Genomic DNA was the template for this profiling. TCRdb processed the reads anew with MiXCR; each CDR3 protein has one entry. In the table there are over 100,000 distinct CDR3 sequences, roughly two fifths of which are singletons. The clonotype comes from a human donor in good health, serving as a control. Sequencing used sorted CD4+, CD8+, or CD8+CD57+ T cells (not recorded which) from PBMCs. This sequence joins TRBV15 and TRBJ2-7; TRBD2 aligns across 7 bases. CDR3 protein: CATSRDGGGTAYEQYF. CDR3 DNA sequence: TGTGCCACCAGCAGAGATGGGGGGGGGACCGCCTACGAGCAGTACTTC.